This TCR beta chain stems from a study of cytomegalovirus exposure and HLA in healthy donors. For the study at large: The 90 to 150 validation repertoires used the same platform as the roughly 700 first-cohort repertoires (as reported by a later analysis). The study, taken as a whole, reports: TCR clusters originating in the first cohort tended to co-occur in the roughly 130 validation repertoires, according to a later analysis.

Libraries were prepared by immunoSEQ multiplex PCR; TCRdb keeps only in-frame clonotypes and omits some of them. The sample consists of 120,000 or so clones, around 90% of them appearing once. CDR1 and CDR2 from the germline V gene are MGHDK and SYGVNS. The CDR3 has 13 residues. V dropped 1 base and J dropped 3 bases, with 6 bases sitting between them. With respect to this clone: Its cognate antigen is unknown.

The TCR originated in a woman younger than 30 in good health and CMV-seronegative. Sample: PBMCs. The chain carries TRBV25-1 and TRBJ1-2, with TRBD1 as a possible D gene (5 bases). CDR3 nucleotide sequence: TGTGCCAGCAGTGAATTAGGGGACTATGGCTACACCTTC. Amino acids: CASSELGDYGYTF.